This T cell receptor beta chain derives from a study of PD-L1 blockade in urothelial cancer. Study as a whole: Atezolizumab, begun by patients around 2014, was given at 1,200 mg intravenously every 3 weeks. T cells were recovered from blood samples at a median of roughly 150,000.

Time point of the sample: pretreatment peripheral blood. Patients in the study were battling locally advanced or metastatic urothelial carcinoma. Peripheral blood mononuclear cells were collected from every patient before and during treatment, yielding between 1 and 8 samples per patient. This CDR3 has 16 amino acids. V lost 3 bases and J lost 8; bases outside the gene matches: 6. The germline CDR1 and CDR2 sequences are SGDLS and YYNGEE. The protocol was immunoSEQ multiplex PCR, while the TCRdb copy is restricted to in-frame clones and leaves out a portion. The table has about 95,000 clones, 87% seen once.

This clonotype originated in a man between 60 and 75 years old with urothelial cancer. The chain carries TRBV9 and TRBJ2-2; 14 nucleotides match TRBD2. The sequencing here drew on PBMCs, taken around atezolizumab (anti-PD-L1) treatment. The CDR3 DNA follows: TGTGCCAGCAGCGCTGGGGGGACTAGCGGGAGAGGGGAGCTGTTTTTT. Translated: CASSAGGTSGRGELFF.